This TCR beta chain is drawn from a study of T cell responses to AZD1222 COVID-19 vaccine. Study-wide points: Sampling that yielded the repertoires occurred only after the peak T cell response. Clonal diversity was possibly underestimated, and the donors were mostly white British, with more females. Increases in Spike-specific TCR breadth and depth were seen after two AZD1222 doses. Across spike, vaccine-associated CD4 TCRs were found, dominant at 160-218 and 743-854.

The CDR3 is 14 residues long. Germline CDR1 MNHEY, CDR2 SMNVEV (reference sequence). V trimming: 5 bases; J trimming: 2 bases; junction bases outside the gene matches: 3. The protocol was immunoSEQ multiplex PCR, while the TCRdb copy is restricted to in-frame clones and leaves out a portion. The sample consists of 150,000 to 200,000 clones, 85% to 95% of them appearing once. Remarks on this clone: The target antigen is unknown.

The material sequenced was peripheral blood, taken 28 days after the second AZD1222 dose. This chain joins TRBV27 and TRBJ1-5; 7 bases fit TRBD1. The clonotype was recovered from an adult who received the AZD1222 COVID-19 vaccine. CDR3 coding DNA: TGTGCCAGCAGTCCCGGACAGGGCAATCAGCCCCAGCATTTT. It encodes CASSPGQGNQPQHF.